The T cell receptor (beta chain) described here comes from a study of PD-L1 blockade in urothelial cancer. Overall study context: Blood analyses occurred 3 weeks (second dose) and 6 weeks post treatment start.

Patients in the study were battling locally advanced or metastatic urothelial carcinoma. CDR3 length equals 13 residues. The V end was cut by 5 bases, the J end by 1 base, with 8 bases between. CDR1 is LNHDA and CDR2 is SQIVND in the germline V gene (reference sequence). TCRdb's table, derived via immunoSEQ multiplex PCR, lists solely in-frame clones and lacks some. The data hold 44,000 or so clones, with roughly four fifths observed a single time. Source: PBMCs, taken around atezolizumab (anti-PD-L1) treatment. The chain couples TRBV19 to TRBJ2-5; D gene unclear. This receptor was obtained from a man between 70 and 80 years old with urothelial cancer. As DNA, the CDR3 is TGTGCCAGTAGTTGGGCAGCCCAAGAGACCCAGTACTTC. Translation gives CASSWAAQETQYF.